This T cell receptor beta chain is from a study of regulatory dendritic cells for organ transplantation. Looking at the study overall: Regulatory dendritic cells were monocyte-derived, receiving vitamin D3 on days 0 and 4 and IL-10 on day 4. Notes on the study in general: Naive CD4+ and CD8+ repertoires were highly diverse; memory CD8+ was most oligoclonal. Mature dendritic cells appeared to drive more memory CD8+ clonal expansion than regulatory ones.

Trimming left V 2 bases short and J 5 bases short, with 12 bases between. The CDR3 is 14 amino acids. Per the germline V gene, CDR1 is MGHRA and CDR2 is YSYEKL. Sorted T cells were CFSE-labeled and cultured approximately five days with allogeneic regulatory or mature dendritic cells at 1:10. Memory T cells were CD45RO+, naive were CD45RA+, sorted by FACS. Here immunoSEQ multiplex PCR was the method, and the copy in TCRdb shows in-frame clones only, minus some. The data contain more than 10,000 clones, around 92% of them singletons. A word on this clone: The antigen remains undetermined.

This chain connects TRBV4-1 to TRBJ2-5; D is unresolved. The receptor was derived from a human donor in good health. The specimen was naive CD8+ T cells from blood cultured with regulatory dendritic cells. Stated subset: CD45RA+ naive T cells. This chain's CDR3 is CASSQPTLPETQYF. As DNA, the CDR3 is TGCGCCAGCAGCCAACCGACTCTACCGGAGACCCAGTACTTC.